The 8 T cell receptor beta chains in this list originate from one sample, sequenced in a study of cytomegalovirus exposure and HLA in healthy donors. PCR involved 60 Vbeta and 13 Jbeta primers. This table comes from immunoSEQ multiplex PCR, and its TCRdb copy is limited to in-frame clones, with some not included. In all, the sample yields 150,000 or so clones. The sample consisted of PBMCs. Source of these receptors: a woman between 45 and 60 years old in good health and CMV-seronegative.

This rearrangement joins TRBV19 to TRBJ2-1; the match to TRBD2 covers 15 bases. Trimming removed 5 bases from V and 4 bases from J; junction bases left unmatched: 6. Germline V CDR1 and CDR2: LNHDA, SQIVND (reference sequence). The CDR3 loop spans 17 amino acids. This chain's CDR3 is CASSEWTSGRVYNEQFF. As DNA, the CDR3 is TGTGCCAGTAGTGAGTGGACTAGCGGGAGGGTATACAATGAGCAGTTCTTC.

The chain couples TRBV9 to TRBJ2-1; D is undetermined. The CDR3 has 16 amino acids. The ends were cut back, 0 bases at V and 3 bases at J, with 13 bases in the middle. Germline-derived CDR1 and CDR2 are SGDLS and YYNGEE. The CDR3 sequence is CASSVGSLPDYNEQFF. CDR3 nucleotides: TGTGCCAGCAGCGTAGGCAGTCTTCCCGACTACAATGAGCAGTTCTTC.

The V gene is TRBV5-6, the J gene TRBJ1-4; 7 bases match TRBD1. The ends lost 0 bases at V and 6 bases at J; junction bases unmatched: 5. The CDR3 covers 15 residues. Germline CDR1 reads SGHDT; CDR2 reads YYEEEE. In DNA, the CDR3 is TGTGCCAGCAGCTTGGCGGCCGGGACAGATGAAAAACTGTTTTTT. It yields the protein CASSLAAGTDEKLFF.

This rearrangement joins TRBV6-6 to TRBJ1-1; possibly TRBD1 for D (5 bases). Germline-derived CDR1 and CDR2 are MNHNY and SVGAGI (reference sequence). The CDR3 is 13 amino acids. V shed 4 bases and J shed 10 bases, with 16 bases lying between them. CDR3 sequence: CASSSVWGGRAFF. The CDR3 DNA follows: TGTGCCAGCAGTTCCGTGTGGGGGGGAAGAGCTTTCTTT.

This chain uses TRBV5-4 with TRBJ2-7; 7 nucleotides match TRBD2. The CDR3 loop spans 15 amino acids. Germline values: CDR1 SGHNT, CDR2 YYREEE (reference sequence). Trimming cost V 4 bases and J 2 bases; bases outside gene matches: 9. The CDR3 loop reads CASSTPRGGAYEQYF. For the CDR3, the DNA is TGTGCCAGCAGCACCCCACGGGGAGGGGCCTACGAGCAGTACTTC.

V usage is TRBV20-1 and J usage is TRBJ1-2, with 10 bases fitting TRBD1. The CDR3 runs to 11 residues. J was trimmed by 9 bases and V by 8 bases; bases with no gene match: 6. From germline, CDR1 is DFQATT and CDR2 SNEGSKA (reference sequence). CDR3 region: CSRRQGASYTF. The CDR3 nucleotides are TGCAGTCGGAGACAGGGGGCGAGCTACACCTTC.

V usage is TRBV6-1 and J usage is TRBJ2-5, with TRBD1 matching over 9 bases. CDR3 size: 15 residues. Per the germline V gene, CDR1 is MNHNS and CDR2 is SASEGT. Trimming took 2 bases from V and 5 from J; bases not matched to a gene: 6. CDR3 sequence: CASSEWGQGYETQYF. CDR3 sequence (DNA): TGTGCCAGCAGTGAATGGGGACAGGGATATGAGACCCAGTACTTC.

The chain joins TRBV10-3 to TRBJ1-5; the D gene is possibly TRBD1 (6 bases). The germline V and J ends were trimmed by 3 bases and 4 bases, with 13 bases remaining between them. Germline V gives CDR1 ENHRY, CDR2 SYGVKD. The length of the CDR3 is 15 residues. CDR3 in amino acids: CAISETGHPNQPQHF. The CDR3 nucleotides read TGTGCCATCAGTGAAACGGGACATCCAAATCAGCCCCAGCATTTT.